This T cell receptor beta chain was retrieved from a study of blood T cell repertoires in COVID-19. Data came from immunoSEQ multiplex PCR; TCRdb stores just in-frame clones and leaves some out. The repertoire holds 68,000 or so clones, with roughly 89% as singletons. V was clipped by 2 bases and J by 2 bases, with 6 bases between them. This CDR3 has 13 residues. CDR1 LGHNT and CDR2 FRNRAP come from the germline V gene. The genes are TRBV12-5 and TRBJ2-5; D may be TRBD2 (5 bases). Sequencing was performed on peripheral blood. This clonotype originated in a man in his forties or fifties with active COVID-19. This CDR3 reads CASGLSGQETQYF. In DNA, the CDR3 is TGTGCTAGTGGTTTGTCGGGGCAAGAGACCCAGTACTTC.